Below, 18 T cell receptor beta chains from the same sample are listed, as sequenced in a study of identical twins (dated by TCRdb to about 2016). Libraries were made using 5' RACE. The run used an Illumina HiSeq 2000. TCRdb reran the public reads through fastp at Q25 and MiXCR, keeping productive beta chains. CDR3 protein duplicates are merged, each entry listing the most common genes and DNA. This sample lists more than 1.5 million distinct CDR3 sequences; 25% to 35% were detected once. Of the sample, less than 0.35% falls within the top ten clones. Sequencing was performed on cord blood. These receptors all stem from a newborn girl in good health.

This chain connects TRBV3-1 to TRBJ1-1; 9 bases fit TRBD1. Germline lookup yields CDR1 LGHDT and CDR2 YNNKEL (reference sequence). The V gene end was trimmed by 0 bases and the J gene end by 9 bases; junction bases not matched to a gene: 11. CDR3 size: 16 residues. CDR3 residues: CASSQDLGTGRIKAFF. CDR3 bases: TGTGCCAGCAGCCAAGATTTAGGGACAGGGAGAATTAAAGCTTTCTTT.

This clonotype appeared a few times. The CDR3 sequence is CSAQSTSDEQYF. CDR3 coding DNA: TGCAGTGCTCAATCGACTAGCGACGAGCAGTACTTC. This sequence joins TRBV20-1 and TRBJ2-7; 8 bases are shared with TRBD2. The CDR3 is made up of 12 amino acids. The trim removed 5 bases at V and 5 bases at J, leaving 5 bases unmatched. CDR1 and CDR2 from the germline V gene are DFQATT and SNEGSKA (reference sequence).

This clonotype was recorded a few times. The chain joins TRBV27 to TRBJ2-3, with 12 bases that match TRBD2. V was pared by 1 base and J by 0 bases, with 2 bases of the junction left unmatched. The CDR3 is 17 amino acids. CDR1 is MNHEY, CDR2 SMNVEV, per germline (reference sequence). The CDR3 nucleotides read TGTGCCAGCAGTTTATGGGGGACTAGCGGGAGCACAGATACGCAGTATTTT. This encodes CASSLWGTSGSTDTQYF.

This chain uses TRBV20-1 with TRBJ2-7; 9 nucleotides agree with TRBD2. The CDR3 length is 14 residues. Germline V gives CDR1 DFQATT, CDR2 SNEGSKA (reference sequence). V was clipped by 0 bases and J by 7 bases; unmatched bases: 7. CDR3 region: CSARDSGSYSEQYF. Written as DNA, the CDR3 is TGCAGTGCTAGAGATAGCGGGAGCTACAGTGAGCAGTACTTC.

Of note for this clonotype: A much larger clone differs from this one at a single base, so this may be a read error. The rearrangement uses TRBV6-1 and TRBJ2-7; 9 bases map to TRBD1. The germline CDR1 and CDR2 sequences are MNHNS and SASEGT. Trimming took 6 bases from V and 3 from J; bases not matched to a gene: 3. This CDR3 is built from 13 residues. DNA of the CDR3: TGTGCCAGCAGGGGGACAGGGAACTACGAGCAGTACTTC. It translates to CASRGTGNYEQYF.

This clonotype was counted between two and nine times. The CDR3 DNA reads TGCAGTGCAAAGTTTCGACCGACCTATAATTCACCCCTCCACTTT. Translation: CSAKFRPTYNSPLHF. The chain combines TRBV20-1 with TRBJ1-6; D gene unclear. Germline CDR1 and CDR2: DFQATT and SNEGSKA (reference sequence). The CDR3 extends over 15 amino acids. Trimming took off 6 bases at V and 2 bases at J, with 14 bases between the two ends.

This clonotype has only a few counts. The chain is built from TRBV12-3 or TRBV12-4 and TRBJ2-7; no reliable D call. This CDR3 contains 13 residues. V was trimmed by 4 bases and J by 5 bases, leaving 12 bases between them. CDR3 DNA sequence: TGTGCCAGCAGTTCCCAAAGGCAAAACGAGCAGTACTTC. It yields the protein CASSSQRQNEQYF.

This chain uses TRBV9 with TRBJ2-3; TRBD1 might be the D (5 bases). Germline V lookup: CDR1 SGDLS, CDR2 YYNGEE. V was clipped by 1 base and J by 9 bases, with 12 bases between them. The CDR3 spans 13 residues. CDR3 sequence reads: CASSVIGEPTQYF. The DNA of the CDR3 is TGTGCCAGCAGCGTAATAGGGGAACCCACGCAGTATTTT.

This clonotype appeared a few times. The chain joins TRBV27 to TRBJ2-3; perhaps TRBD2 as D (6 bases). Germline loops: CDR1 MNHEY, CDR2 SMNVEV (reference sequence). The CDR3 spans 14 residues. The ends were cut back, 7 bases at V and 3 bases at J, with 14 bases in the middle. The CDR3, as DNA: TGTGCCAGCAATCGACTAGATAGTACAGATACGCAGTATTTT. It translates to CASNRLDSTDTQYF.

The genes are TRBV20-1 and TRBJ2-5, with a tentative D call TRBD2 (5 bases). Germline lookup yields CDR1 DFQATT and CDR2 SNEGSKA (reference sequence). The CDR3 length is 12 residues. The germline V and J ends were trimmed by 6 bases and 4 bases, with 12 bases remaining between them. The CDR3 spells CSAHLAPETQYF. CDR3 coding DNA: TGCAGTGCCCACCTAGCCCCAGAGACCCAGTACTTC.

The chain combines TRBV7-2 with TRBJ2-3, with 8 bases fitting TRBD2. Unmatched junction bases numbered 13, after V lost 4 bases and J lost 4 bases. The CDR3 covers 17 residues. Germline V gives CDR1 SGHTA, CDR2 FQGNSA. In DNA form, the CDR3 reads TGTGCCAGCAGCTCCAGCGGCGCGGGGGGACTCTCAGATACGCAGTATTTT. This translates into CASSSSGAGGLSDTQYF.

The J gene is TRBJ1-2, the V gene TRBV5-1, with 7 bases matching TRBD1. The CDR3 is 14 residues long. V trimming: 1 base; J trimming: 6 bases; junction bases outside the gene matches: 6. Per germline, CDR1 SGHRS and CDR2 YFSETQ. This chain's CDR3 is CASSLIQGEDGYTF. CDR3 bases: TGCGCCAGCAGCTTGATTCAGGGGGAGGATGGCTACACCTTC.

This clonotype was detected ten times or more. This chain links TRBV6-1 with TRBJ1-2; D gene uncertain. The CDR3 totals 13 residues. Trimming removed 3 bases at V and 1 base at J, with 6 bases between. Germline assignment: CDR1 MNHNS and CDR2 SASEGT. CDR3 sequence: CASSEMVNYGYTF. CDR3 in DNA: TGTGCCAGCAGTGAGATGGTTAACTATGGCTACACCTTC.

The CDR3 loop is CASREGQGNQPQHF. The CDR3 DNA reads TGTGCCAGCAGGGAGGGACAAGGCAATCAGCCCCAGCATTTT. V is TRBV28 and J is TRBJ1-5; D might be TRBD1 (6 bases). V was pared by 6 bases and J by 2 bases, with 11 bases between. Germline V gives CDR1 MDHEN, CDR2 SYDVKM. CDR3 size: 14 residues.

V is TRBV10-3 and J is TRBJ1-2; no clear D. V lost 6 bases and J lost 4, with 15 bases in between. The CDR3 length is 14 residues. The germline CDR1 and CDR2 sequences are ENHRY and SYGVKD. The CDR3 DNA sequence: TGTGCCATCAGACCTGACTGGGGTCCCTATGGCTACACCTTC. Residues: CAIRPDWGPYGYTF.

This clonotype has more than one count but fewer than ten. This chain joins TRBV3-1 and TRBJ2-1, with D possibly TRBD1 on 5 matching bases. The CDR3 covers 16 residues. V shed 0 bases and J shed 6 bases, with 15 bases lying between them. The germline V gene has CDR1 LGHDT and CDR2 YNNKEL (reference sequence). CDR3 bases: TGTGCCAGCAGCCAAGATCAAGCATTGGGGCGCAATGAGCAGTTCTTC. This translates into CASSQDQALGRNEQFF.

Of note for this clonotype: A junction boundary mismatches the germline segment, possibly from a read error. The chain combines TRBV3-1 with TRBJ1-1; no definite D call. Germline-derived CDR1 and CDR2 are LGHDT and YNNKEL (reference sequence). CDR3 length: 15 residues. The DNA for the CDR3 is TGTACCAGCAGCCAAGAAGGATGGGGAGGAACTGAAGCTTTCTTT. This sequence encodes CTSSQEGWGGTEAFF.

The chain uses TRBV20-1 and TRBJ1-6; D gene uncertain. CDR1 is DFQATT and CDR2 is SNEGSKA in the germline V gene (reference sequence). The V end was cut by 5 bases, the J end by 7 bases, with 9 bases between. The CDR3 runs 12 residues. The DNA of the CDR3 is TGCAGTGCTTCGGACGGCAATTCACCCCTCCACTTT. It translates to CSASDGNSPLHF.